A selection of T cell receptor beta chains follows, all from one sample in a study of blood T cell repertoires in COVID-19. TCRdb's table, derived via immunoSEQ multiplex PCR, lists solely in-frame clones and lacks some. The repertoire holds 110,000 to 150,000 clones, with around 89% as singletons. The specimen was peripheral blood. The receptors originated from a man aged 60 to 69 with active or convalescent COVID-19. CDR3s include the opening cysteine and the closing phenylalanine or tryptophan. D genes are given only for firm matches. Expanded clones are given a class, and other clones once, few, many or no size at all.

d_call | j_call | clone_size | v_call | cdr3_length | cdr3_nt | cdr3_aa
TRBD1 | TRBJ1-2 | - | TRBV6-2/TRBV6-3 | 13 | TGTGCCAGCAGCGGGACAGGGGGTTATGGCTACACCTTC | CASSGTGGYGYTF
- | TRBJ1-1 | - | TRBV10-3 | 15 | TGTGCCATCAGCCCCCAAGCAGGCCGCTGGACTGAAGCTTTCTTT | CAISPQAGRWTEAFF
- | TRBJ1-5 | once | TRBV28 | 14 | TGTGCCAGCAGTTTGGGGGGAACGGGCCAGCCCCAGCATTTT | CASSLGGTGQPQHF
- | TRBJ2-1 | - | TRBV28 | 15 | TGTGCCAGCAGTTTAGGAGGGATCTCCTACAATGAGCAGTTCTTC | CASSLGGISYNEQFF
- | TRBJ1-5 | - | TRBV24-1 | 15 | TGTGCCACCAGTGCGCCAGGGGTAGGCAATCAGCCCCAGCATTTT | CATSAPGVGNQPQHF
TRBD2 | TRBJ2-7 | - | TRBV5-1 | 14 | TGCGCCAGCAGCGGGACTAGCGGGAGATACGAGCAGTACTTC | CASSGTSGRYEQYF
TRBD2 | TRBJ2-7 | - | TRBV5-1 | 16 | TGCGCCAGCAGTTTGGGAGTTGGGACTAGCATATACGAGCAGTACTTC | CASSLGVGTSIYEQYF
TRBD2 | TRBJ2-7 | few | TRBV10-3 | 15 | TGTGCCATCAGCCGGACTAGCGGGGATTCCTACGAGCAGTACTTC | CAISRTSGDSYEQYF
TRBD1 | TRBJ1-2 | few | TRBV7-8 | 18 | TGTGCCAGCACCTCCGGTCATTGGACAGGGGGCGCGGGGAGCGGCTACACCTTC | CASTSGHWTGGAGSGYTF
TRBD2 | TRBJ2-7 | - | TRBV5-5 | 14 | TGTGCCAGCAGCCTGGGGAGGGTCACCTACGAGCAGTACTTC | CASSLGRVTYEQYF
- | TRBJ1-1 | few | TRBV6-6 | 13 | TGTGCCAGCAGTTACTATTCAGGAACTGAAGCTTTCTTT | CASSYYSGTEAFF
- | TRBJ2-6 | - | TRBV5-1 | 17 | TGCGCCAGCAGCTTCGGCAACAGGAACTCAGGGGCCAACGTCCTGACTTTC | CASSFGNRNSGANVLTF
TRBD2 | TRBJ2-6 | - | TRBV7-9 | 13 | TGTGCTGGGGGGGACTCTGGGGCCAACGTCCTGACTTTC | CAGGDSGANVLTF
- | TRBJ2-2 | - | TRBV19 | 13 | TGTGCCAGTAGTAGGACATACACCGGGGAGCTGTTTTTT | CASSRTYTGELFF
TRBD1 | TRBJ1-5 | few | TRBV5-5 | 17 | TGTGCCAGCAGCTTGGCCTGGGGGACAGGGGGCTATCAGCCCCAGCATTTT | CASSLAWGTGGYQPQHF
TRBD2 | TRBJ2-5 | - | TRBV11-2 | 14 | TGTGCCAGCAGCCGACTAGCGGTCCAAGAGACCCAGTACTTC | CASSRLAVQETQYF
TRBD1 | TRBJ1-1 | - | TRBV11-3 | 16 | TGTGCCAGCAGCTTTAGGCCCGACAGGGAATGGACTGAAGCTTTCTTT | CASSFRPDREWTEAFF
TRBD2 | TRBJ2-4 | - | TRBV11-2 | 16 | TGTGCCAGCAGCTTTAGTACGGGAGGAGGCAAAAACATTCAGTACTTC | CASSFSTGGGKNIQYF
- | TRBJ1-2 | - | TRBV18 | 16 | TGTGCCAGCTCACCAAGCAGGGGCGAGGGTAGTCGCGGCTACACCTTC | CASSPSRGEGSRGYTF
TRBD1 | TRBJ1-1 | - | TRBV14 | 13 | TGTGCCAGCAGACAGGGGTTGAACACTGAAGCTTTCTTT | CASRQGLNTEAFF
- | TRBJ1-1 | - | TRBV28 | 13 | TGTGCCAGCATTCCTGGGAGACACACTGAAGCTTTCTTT | CASIPGRHTEAFF
TRBD1 | TRBJ1-2 | - | TRBV4-3 | 13 | TGCGCCAGCGGCTTCAGGGGGGACTATGGCTACACCTTC | CASGFRGDYGYTF
- | TRBJ2-7 | - | TRBV7-3 | 14 | TGTGCCAGCAGCTTAAACACTGGGGGCCTCGAGCAGTACTTC | CASSLNTGGLEQYF
- | TRBJ2-2 | - | TRBV5-6 | 16 | TGTGCCAGCAGTTTTGGGGGGACGCTGAACACCGGGGAGCTGTTTTTT | CASSFGGTLNTGELFF
TRBD1 | TRBJ2-2 | - | TRBV5-1 | 17 | TGCGCCAGCAGCTTACCCTCGACGGGACAGGGGACCGGGGAGCTGTTTTTT | CASSLPSTGQGTGELFF
TRBD1 | TRBJ2-5 | - | TRBV2 | 15 | TGTGCCAGCAGTACCCACCGGGACAGGGAAGAGACCCAGTACTTC | CASSTHRDREETQYF
TRBD2 | TRBJ2-7 | - | TRBV3-1/TRBV3-2 | 15 | TGTGCCAGCAGCCCAGGGACTAGCAGAGCGAACGAGCAGTACTTC | CASSPGTSRANEQYF
- | TRBJ1-6 | few | TRBV27 | 16 | TGTGCCAGCAGTTTATCTTCGACAGGTTTTTATTCACCCCTCCACTTT | CASSLSSTGFYSPLHF
- | TRBJ1-1 | - | TRBV3-1/TRBV3-2 | 15 | TGTGCCAGCAGCCAGCCAGGGGCGGCACACACTGAAGCTTTCTTT | CASSQPGAAHTEAFF
- | TRBJ2-7 | - | TRBV27 | 11 | TGTGCCAGCAGCCGGGGATACGAGCAGTACTTC | CASSRGYEQYF
TRBD2 | TRBJ2-7 | many | TRBV2 | 16 | TGTGCCAGCAGTGACGCCGGGACTAGCGGCTCCTACGAGCAGTACTTC | CASSDAGTSGSYEQYF
- | TRBJ1-6 | - | TRBV4-3 | 17 | TGCGCCAGCAGCCAGGGGACTACAGGGAGGAACAATTCACCCCTCCACTTT | CASSQGTTGRNNSPLHF
TRBD2 | TRBJ2-1 | - | TRBV16 | 19 | TGTGCCAGCAGCCAATCGCCCCGGACAGGTAGCGGGAGGGCCAGGGAGCAGTTCTTC | CASSQSPRTGSGRAREQFF